What follows are 9 T cell receptor beta chains derived from one specimen sequenced in a study of shared clonotypes between healthy human individuals. Generated by immunoSEQ multiplex PCR, the TCRdb table keeps only in-frame clones and is missing some. This table holds 550,000 to 850,000 clones, approximately 74% found once. The sequenced sample consisted of memory CD4+ T cells sorted from blood. The subset here: CD45RA-negative fraction. The origin of the receptors is a woman in her thirties in good health.

As regards this clone: The sample holds other DNA sequences that translate to the same CDR3. The chain is built from TRBV18 and TRBJ1-2, with 8 bases lining up with TRBD1. This CDR3 has 13 residues. V dropped 3 bases and J dropped 8; count of bases not matched to a gene: 5. Germline loops: CDR1 KGHSH, CDR2 LQKENI. CDR3 residues: CASSPDRDRGYTF. The DNA of the CDR3 is TGTGCCAGCTCACCGGACAGGGATCGAGGCTACACCTTC.

This chain uses TRBV7-2 with TRBJ2-3; D assignment may be TRBD1 or TRBD2 (7 bases each). Germline loops: CDR1 SGHTA, CDR2 FQGNSA. V lost 4 bases, J lost 3 bases, and 17 bases lay in between. There are 16 residues in the CDR3. Here the CDR3 DNA reads TGTGCCAGCAGCTGGCCAGGGGGGGGGAGTACAGATACGCAGTATTTT. Its protein is CASSWPGGGSTDTQYF.

The chain couples TRBV7-9 to TRBJ1-2; 12 positions match TRBD1. V lost 4 bases and J lost 7; bases outside the gene matches: 7. This CDR3 spans 15 amino acids. Germline V gives CDR1 SEHNR, CDR2 FQNEAQ (reference sequence). CDR3: CASSSPGQGAAGYTF. CDR3 bases: TGTGCCAGCAGCTCCCCGGGACAGGGGGCTGCTGGCTACACCTTC.

This clone was found once. The chain employs TRBV29-1 and TRBJ1-2; 7 nucleotides line up with TRBD1. The length of the CDR3 is 12 residues. The germline V gene encodes CDR1 SQVTM and CDR2 ANQGSEA. V trimming: 6 bases; J trimming: 7 bases; junction bases outside the gene matches: 8. CDR3 in amino acids: CSVGDRVAGYTF. The CDR3 region has the DNA TGCAGCGTCGGAGACAGGGTTGCTGGCTACACCTTC.

This chain links TRBV4-2 with TRBJ2-7, with 12 bases that match TRBD2. Trimming removed 3 bases from V and 2 bases from J; junction bases left unmatched: 8. This CDR3 comprises 17 residues. Germline V CDR1 and CDR2: LGHNA, YNFKEQ. CDR3 DNA sequence: TGTGCCAGCAGCCACCCCGGGACTAGCGGGTTAACCTACGAGCAGTACTTC. This translates into CASSHPGTSGLTYEQYF.

The chain joins TRBV19 to TRBJ1-1; D perhaps matches TRBD1 (6 bases). Looked up from germline, CDR1 is LNHDA and CDR2 is SQIVND (reference sequence). Deletions cut 3 bases from V and 4 bases from J, with 12 bases between. The CDR3 length is 14 residues. CDR3: CASSIDSRGTEAFF. DNA of the CDR3: TGTGCCAGTAGTATTGATAGCAGGGGCACTGAAGCTTTCTTT.

V is TRBV25-1 and J is TRBJ2-5, with a tentative D call TRBD1 (5 bases). The J call is uncertain, as TRBJ2-7 better fits the DNA end. This CDR3 has 15 residues. Germline V gene sequence: CDR1 MGHDK, CDR2 SYGVNS. The CDR3: CASSDGKQDPYEQYF. DNA for the CDR3: TGTGCCAGCAGTGATGGTAAACAGGATCCCTACGAGCAGTACTTC.

The V and J genes are TRBV25-1 and TRBJ2-3, with D tentatively TRBD1 or TRBD2 (5 bases each). V was clipped by 2 bases and J by 1 base, with 7 bases between them. The germline gives CDR1 MGHDK, CDR2 SYGVNS. This CDR3 is 14 amino acids long. The CDR3 DNA follows: TGTGCCAGCAGTGAACGAGGGGGCACAGATACGCAGTATTTT. This encodes CASSERGGTDTQYF.

The chain recombines TRBV29-1 with TRBJ2-5, with 8 bases identical to TRBD2. The trim removed 7 bases at V and 5 bases at J, leaving 6 bases unmatched. The CDR3 covers 12 residues. CDR1 is SQVTM and CDR2 is ANQGSEA in the germline V gene. The DNA for the CDR3 is TGCAGCGAAAGGACTAGCATGGAGACCCAGTACTTC. Translating it yields CSERTSMETQYF. The full variable domain, in which reference TRBV29-1 and TRBJ2-5 provide the parts outside the CDR3, is SAVISQKPSRDICQRGTSLTIQCQVDSQVTMMFWYRQQPGQSLTLIATANQGSEATYESGFVIDKFPISRPNLTFSTLTVSNMSPEDSSIYLCSERTSMETQYFGPGTRLLVL.